This TCR beta chain was identified during a study of cytomegalovirus exposure and HLA in healthy donors (TCRdb year 2017). Regarding the research as a whole: According to an earlier analysis of a few hundred of the donors, about 190 million T cells yielded some 110 million unique TCR beta sequences and approximately 300 Gb of sequence data. Because of strong linkage in the cohort, roughly five DR-DQ haplotypes were treated as single units for association and clustering. Rather than drawing on any new phenotypic data, the later analysis identified candidate immune exposures from TCR beta sequences and the way those sequences occurred across donors. The study combined high-throughput TCR immunosequencing, statistical association of individual TCRs with disease status, and machine learning to predict cytomegalovirus infection status. Genome-wide SNP genotypes for about 65% of the roughly 670 donors were used in a later genetic analysis, which treated that subset as a discovery cohort. The number of donors typed differed by locus, with roughly 620-640 for A, B, C, DRB1 and DQB1, about 500 for DQA1, over 600 for DPA1, and 400 to 490 for DPB1. Donor age, sex, ethnicity and CMV serostatus were compiled alongside the repertoire data. An early release that covered several hundred HLA-typed donors contained about 300 gigabases of sequencing data and about 93 million unique TCR sequences. An earlier analysis of fewer than 700 of the donors applied high-throughput TCR beta sequencing to assess whether each TCR beta V gene segment acted as functional or pseudogenic. The study profiled the T cell repertoires of 500 to 800 subjects by immunosequencing and related them to cytomegalovirus serostatus. The study aimed to test whether signatures of past pathogen exposure could be identified by cataloging public T cell receptors. The genetic ancestry cluster associated with self-reported Caucasian donors included approximately 85% of the approximately 410 genotyped donors. Besides the first cohort of approximately 670 subjects, a separate validation cohort made up of about 120 different subjects was used. Among roughly 370 genotyped donors of the cohort, an average of 235,054 unique TCR beta nucleotide sequences were sequenced per donor, around 20% of them non-productive. To study patterns of TCR occurrence, a later analysis re-analyzed previously published TCR beta repertoires from 666 donors and added high-resolution HLA genotyping. Both class I and class II loci were covered by HLA typing, at four-digit resolution. Every discovery cohort repertoire had been produced on one sequencing platform. Results the study describes overall, beyond this receptor: Several of the top co-occurrence clusters appeared to be linked to parvovirus B19, influenza, CMV and Epstein-Barr virus, according to a later analysis. At a false discovery rate of 0.05, a later analysis linked fewer than 20,000 TCR beta sequences to specific HLA alleles. The cohort was sequenced for TCR beta chains only, and without alpha or paired-chain data the features that could be detected were limited. According to a later analysis, TCR association rates differed among HLA loci, with DRB1 alleles showing the most associated TCRs and HLA-C alleles showing the fewest. An earlier analysis of approximately 540 of the donors showed that most TCR beta V segments appeared in productive rearrangements either about 87% or about 30% of the time, which broadly matched IMGT annotations. For the cohort, immune exposure information was limited to CMV serostatus. Because counts were too low, roughly 17 rarely observed V segments, including chromosome 9 orphons, were left out of the earlier analysis of some 600 of the donors. A group of highly shared sequence variants was considered likely to be a technical artifact of the sequencing pipeline. In a later genetic analysis, fewer N-insertions in productive TCRs were reported among donors in an Asian-associated ancestry cluster than the roughly 700-donor mean. When HLA alleles, especially DR and DQ, strongly co-occurred, attributing TCR associations to individual alleles was difficult. A total of fewer than 200 TCR beta chains were listed by the study as associated with cytomegalovirus. Because some donors lacked HLA typing at each locus, the association tests relied only on the typed subset. A later analysis found that HLA-associated TCR beta chains were more clonally expanded and had lower generation probabilities than equally common non-associated chains. According to a later analysis, most CMV-associated TCR beta chains appeared to be HLA-restricted, and the HLA associations seemed to be driven largely by CMV exposure. Linkage disequilibrium might explain the correlated functional status among segregating V segments, but an unknown experimental factor could not be excluded. Most TCR sequences were observed very rarely across donors, whereas some public TCRs were present in many individuals. In a later genetic analysis, a missense DCLRE1C variant was associated with V-gene and J-gene trimming of TCR beta chains, and the association was replicated in an independent cohort. The presence/absence analyses assumed that sequencing depth was roughly uniform across donors, and that assumption may not be true. The 87-base-pair reads could not distinguish some IMGT-functional V segments, including TRBV6-2 and TRBV6-3, so those segments were excluded. In both the original and validation cohorts, the classifier was reported to diagnose cytomegalovirus status with high specificity and sensitivity. A further reported finding was that TCR beta sequences accurately predicted the HLA-A and HLA-B alleles for most subjects in the first cohort. It was suggested by the authors that the approach could potentially be generalized to other disease states and immunological phenotypes. A few of the identified cytomegalovirus-associated TCR beta chains were confirmed in vitro to be specific for cytomegalovirus antigens.

The germline V gene encodes CDR1 SNHLY and CDR2 FYNNEI. Inclusive of the bounding cysteine and phenylalanine, the CDR3 is 16 residues long. Here the CDR3 DNA is all that survives: 48 bases in frame from base 1. Deletion took 3 bases off V and 1 base off J, with a span of 15 bases between the germline ends. In total, approximately 690 healthy bone marrow donors made up the cohort. At the time of sampling, every cohort member was nominally healthy, though immune exposures that went unrecorded were likely present. The donor tested CMV seronegative, placing the donor among the roughly 350 seronegative members of the cohort. Each donor provided a peripheral blood sample, and peripheral blood mononuclear cells were used for TCR beta sequencing. The Qiagen DNeasy Blood Extraction Kit was used to extract genomic DNA from the blood cell samples. In regard to this clone: Its binding antigen is unknown. Base-call qualities are not available, and no considerably larger clone is one nucleotide away.

Receptor amplification or capture employed the immunoSEQ multiplex PCR assay. For the multiplex PCR, a mixture combining 60 forward primers for TCR Vbeta segments and 13 reverse primers for TCR Jbeta segments was used. Amplification of the CDR3 region of rearranged TCR beta genes was performed with a multiplex PCR assay on genomic DNA. The Illumina HiSeq System was used to sequence the amplified TCR beta libraries as 87-base-pair reads. Under the source paper's analysis protocol: A later analysis counted tens of millions of unique TCR beta chains across the 550 to 750 repertoires, and around 9.9 million of these chains were shared by at least two donors. To remove PCR and sequencing errors, raw reads were error-corrected and collapsed into unique sequences using a nearest-neighbor algorithm that merged closely related sequences. To assign V, D and J gene segments, CDR3 sequences were aligned to IMGT reference sequences. Each retained sequence needed at least a six-nucleotide match to both a V gene segment and a J gene segment. Rearrangements were called productive when the CDR3 lacked stop codons and stayed in frame with V and J; all others were non-productive. Following IMGT convention, CDR3 was defined as the stretch from the second conserved V-encoded cysteine up to the conserved J-encoded phenylalanine. The earlier analysis of about 570 of the donors excluded any sequence lacking an unambiguous match to a single V gene segment. In an earlier analysis of some 590 of the donors, V segments were called functional above 56.7% productive rearrangements and were called segregating when the between-donor standard deviation exceeded 5%. A statistical classification framework was developed to diagnose cytomegalovirus status using the catalog of TCR beta chain sequences. A later analysis assigned V and J genes by comparing TCR nucleotide sequences with IMGT/GENE-DB human TR gene sequences. Using the TCRdist pipeline, a later analysis assigned CDR3 sequences along with most-parsimonious VDJ recombination scenarios. In a later analysis, each TCR beta chain was defined by its CDR3 amino acid sequence together with its V-gene family, and reads without a unique V-gene family were excluded. In a later analysis, approximately 590 highly shared, low-generation-probability nucleotide sequences were removed to address suspected cross-contamination and a sequencing artifact. In a later analysis, a clonal expansion index for each public chain was calculated from normalized within-repertoire ranks of inferred template counts. Generation probabilities in a later analysis came from a VDJ recombination model fitted to out-of-frame rearrangements, and those results were checked against IGoR. In a later analysis, hypergeometric tests were used to score TCR-TCR, TCR-HLA and TCR-CMV co-occurrence, with a repertoire-size bias correction applied to TCR pairs. False discovery rates were estimated in a later analysis by permuting HLA or CMV assignments 20 times. In a later analysis, co-occurring TCRs were grouped using DBSCAN, and TCRdist sequence similarity was added for clustering within HLA-allele-positive subsets. For co-occurrence clustering, repertoires with fewer than 30,000 or more than 120,000 public chains were excluded, along with roughly five repertoires with anomalous nucleotide sharing. TCRdb limited this immuneACCESS table to in-frame rearrangements with V and J called. A share of clones is missing; checked studies link under half to unresolved V genes, and the rest is unexplained. For V, J and clone size, that table is used; D and trimming come from the DNA. This sample gives approximately 280,000 clones in total; around 90% of them show up just once. The leading ten clones occupy less than 2.5% of the sample.

This receptor was identified in a woman in her late teens or twenties in good health and CMV-seronegative. The chain employs TRBV2 and TRBJ1-1; the D gene lacks a confident call. Sequencing was carried out using PBMCs. In nucleotides, the sequence is TGTGCCAGCAGTGAGTCCGGAGCTAATACGAACACTGAAGCTTTCTTT. This sequence encodes CASSESGANTNTEAFF.